The rows below give T cell receptor beta chains drawn from one sample of a study of beta chain features in type 1 diabetes. Sequencing used immunoSEQ multiplex PCR; TCRdb keeps in-frame clones, though not all of them. The profile shows 250,000 to 300,000 clones, approximately 25% of them singletons. The sequencing input was naive CD4+ T cells from blood. These receptors originate from a woman in her twenties or thirties with type 1 diabetes. Both conserved end residues are trimmed from each CDR3. Each record gives: J gene, V gene, CDR3 length, CDR3 protein.

TRBJ2-2 TRBV7-9 12 ASSLGVSTGELF
TRBJ2-2 TRBV11-2 16 ASSPWSLAGGDTGELF
TRBJ1-1 TRBV18 11 ASSPPSETEAF
TRBJ2-3 TRBV2 13 ASSSGGASTDTQY
TRBJ2-7 TRBV18 12 ASSPSGQPTKQY
TRBJ2-1 TRBV11-2 11 ASSLRLAGEQF
TRBJ2-1 TRBV9 12 ASSVAGGVNEQF
TRBJ2-5 TRBV29-1 16 SVGNRTSGRIRRETQY
TRBJ2-4 TRBV5-1 12 ASSLLAGGNIQY
TRBJ2-7 TRBV30 12 AGSTGGTSYEQY
TRBJ1-1 TRBV9 12 ASTKTGLNTEAF
TRBJ2-2 TRBV13 12 ASSFRQDTGELF
TRBJ2-7 TRBV7-9 11 ASRGGASYEQY
TRBJ1-5 TRBV4-1 15 ASSQRLDSHSNQPQH
TRBJ2-7 TRBV7-2 13 ASSSSGRDSYEQY
TRBJ1-2 TRBV7-9 10 ASSAGDYGYT
TRBJ2-1 TRBV5-4 15 ASSPGLAGASMYEQF
TRBJ2-5 TRBV5-1 13 ASSLSSGSGETQY
TRBJ2-1 TRBV7-9 14 ASSPISGNSYNEQF
TRBJ2-5 TRBV5-4 12 ASSLGSGEETQY
TRBJ1-2 TRBV6-5 13 ASSSGTGVYYGYT
TRBJ2-7 TRBV28 11 ASSFRAWSEQY
TRBJ2-6 TRBV7-2 15 ASSWTGINSGANVLT
TRBJ2-5 TRBV14 12 ASRLAGGPKTQY
TRBJ1-3 TRBV30 11 AWDYRAGNTIY
TRBJ2-3 TRBV30 11 AWGLAGTDTQY
TRBJ2-5 TRBV5-1 9 ASSLQETQY
TRBJ2-7 TRBV5-1 13 ASSPGLARTYEQY
TRBJ2-3 TRBV23-1 13 ASTLGQGRTDTQY
TRBJ2-7 TRBV7-2 11 ASSLQMGGEQY
TRBJ2-1 TRBV15 10 ATSRDKQEQF
TRBJ2-3 TRBV5-6 14 ASSIEDRALTDTQY
TRBJ2-1 TRBV7-3 14 ASSLLPAGSYNEQF
TRBJ1-1 TRBV2 12 ASRRILLNTEAF
TRBJ2-3 TRBV29-1 10 SVGQGASTQY
TRBJ1-1 TRBV7-3 11 ASSLGEGRRAF
TRBJ2-1 TRBV30 14 AWRPVDRETYNEQF
TRBJ2-3 TRBV6-5 13 ASSGYSSGTDTQY
TRBJ2-3 TRBV21-1 16 ASSIASGRRSSTDTQY
TRBJ2-7 TRBV5-1 12 ASSPGTDSYEQY
TRBJ2-7 TRBV29-1 11 SVEGLGGYEQY